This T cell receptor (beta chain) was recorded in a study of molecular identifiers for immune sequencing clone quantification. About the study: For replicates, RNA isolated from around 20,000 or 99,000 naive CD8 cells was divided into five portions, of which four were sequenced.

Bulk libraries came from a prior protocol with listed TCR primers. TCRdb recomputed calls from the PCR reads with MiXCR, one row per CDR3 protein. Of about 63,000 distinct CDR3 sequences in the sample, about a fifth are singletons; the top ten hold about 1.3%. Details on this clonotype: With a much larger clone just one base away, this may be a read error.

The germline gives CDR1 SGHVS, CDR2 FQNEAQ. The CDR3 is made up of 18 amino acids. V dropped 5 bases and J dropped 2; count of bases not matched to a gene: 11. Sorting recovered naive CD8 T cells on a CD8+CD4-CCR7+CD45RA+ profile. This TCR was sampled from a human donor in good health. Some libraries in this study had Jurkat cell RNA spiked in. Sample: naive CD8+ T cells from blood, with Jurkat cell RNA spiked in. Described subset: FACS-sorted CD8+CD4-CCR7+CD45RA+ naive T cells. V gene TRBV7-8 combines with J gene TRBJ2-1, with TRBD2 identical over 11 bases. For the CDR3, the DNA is TGTGCCAGCAGCCTCCGGGGTAGCGGGAGGGCCACCTACAATGAGCAGTTCTTC. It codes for CASSLRGSGRATYNEQFF. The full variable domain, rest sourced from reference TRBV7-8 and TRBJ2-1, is GAGVSQSPRYKVAKRGQDVALRCDPISGHVSLFWYQQALGQGPEFLTYFQNEAQLDKSGLPSDRFFAERPEGSVSTLKIQRTQQEDSAVYLCASSLRGSGRATYNEQFFGPGTRLTVL.